Below are 15 T cell receptor beta chains sequenced from a single sample in a study of blood T cell repertoires in COVID-19. Libraries were prepared by immunoSEQ multiplex PCR; TCRdb keeps only in-frame clonotypes and omits some of them. The data show about 310,000 clones, with approximately 86% seen just once and 1% to 1.5% held by the top ten. Material: peripheral blood. The receptors shown here come from a man aged 65 to 79 with acute or convalescent COVID-19.

The rearrangement uses TRBV7-2 and TRBJ2-3; D may be TRBD2 (5 bases). The CDR3 sequence is 13 residues long. The germline V gene encodes CDR1 SGHTA and CDR2 FQGNSA. Trimming pared 5 bases from V and 8 bases from J, leaving 14 bases between. CDR3 DNA sequence: TGTGCCAGCAGCCGGACTGAAACCCGTACGCAGTATTTT. It specifies CASSRTETRTQYF.

The chain carries TRBV4-1 and TRBJ2-1; TRBD2 matches at 9 bases. This CDR3 is built from 17 residues. CDR1 MGHRA and CDR2 YSYEKL come from the germline V gene. Trimming cost V 5 bases and J 7 bases; bases outside gene matches: 15. The CDR3 DNA follows: TGCGCCAGCAGCACCCCCCCTCTAGCGGGGCTTATTAATGAGCAGTTCTTC. It encodes CASSTPPLAGLINEQFF.

The rearrangement uses TRBV19 and TRBJ1-2; no reliable D call. Trimming cost V 4 bases and J 4 bases, with 13 bases left between them. The CDR3 covers 14 residues. In germline, CDR1 is LNHDA, CDR2 SQIVND (reference sequence). The CDR3 loop reads CASSRERASYGYTF. The CDR3 DNA sequence: TGTGCCAGTAGTAGAGAGAGGGCGAGCTATGGCTACACCTTC.

This clone was seen only once. The chain carries TRBV24-1 and TRBJ1-2, with 7 bases matching TRBD1. V trimming: 4 bases; J trimming: 4 bases; junction bases outside the gene matches: 2. Germline V gene sequence: CDR1 KGHDR, CDR2 SFDVKD. The CDR3 is 13 residues long. This CDR3 is CATSDYRGYGYTF. The CDR3 DNA reads TGTGCCACCAGTGACTACAGGGGCTATGGCTACACCTTC.

This clone turned up a few times. The chain combines TRBV2 with TRBJ2-7, with D perhaps TRBD2 (5 bases). The CDR3 is 12 residues long. V lost 7 bases and J 0 bases, leaving 7 bases between the germline ends. Germline loops: CDR1 SNHLY, CDR2 FYNNEI. CDR3 protein: CASNRGSYEQYF. CDR3 nucleotide sequence: TGTGCCAGCAATCGGGGCTCCTACGAGCAGTACTTC.

This rearrangement joins TRBV4-3 to TRBJ1-4, with TRBD1 identical over 10 bases. This CDR3 is 19 amino acids long. The J segment lost 6 bases and the V segment lost 0 bases, leaving 13 bases of the junction unmatched. Per germline, CDR1 LGHNA and CDR2 YSLEER. The CDR3 sequence: CASSQDSGTGVGGDEKLFF. The CDR3, as DNA: TGCGCCAGCAGCCAAGATAGTGGGACAGGGGTCGGGGGGGATGAAAAACTGTTTTTT.

The V gene is TRBV2, the J gene TRBJ2-1; 7 bases agree with TRBD1. CDR1 SNHLY and CDR2 FYNNEI come from the germline V gene. Unmatched junction bases numbered 11, after V lost 5 bases and J lost 1 base. The CDR3 is made up of 17 amino acids. The CDR3 sequence: CASSINPGQRSYNEQFF. In nucleotides, the CDR3 is TGTGCCAGCAGTATCAACCCGGGACAGAGGTCCTACAATGAGCAGTTCTTC.

The V gene is TRBV19, the J gene TRBJ2-3, with unresolved D. The germline V gene encodes CDR1 LNHDA and CDR2 SQIVND (reference sequence). There are 13 residues in the CDR3. V was clipped by 4 bases and J by 2 bases, with 7 bases between them. The CDR3 is CASSRPSTDTQYF. CDR3 sequence (DNA): TGTGCCAGTAGTAGGCCCTCCACAGATACGCAGTATTTT.

This sequence joins TRBV5-6 and TRBJ2-5; 10 bases align to TRBD1. The CDR3 loop spans 15 amino acids. Germline V gene data show CDR1 as SGHDT and CDR2 as YYEEEE. With V trimmed by 0 bases and J by 5 bases, 4 bases remained unmatched. The CDR3 here is CASSLGGQGSETQYF. CDR3 bases: TGTGCCAGCAGCTTGGGGGGACAGGGGAGTGAGACCCAGTACTTC.

This chain connects TRBV19 to TRBJ2-1; D possibly corresponds to TRBD2 (6 bases). The germline CDR1 and CDR2 sequences are LNHDA and SQIVND (reference sequence). The length of the CDR3 is 12 residues. Trimming stripped 3 bases from V and 7 bases from J, with 7 bases between. The CDR3 DNA reads as TGTGCCAGTAGTATTGGGACTAATGAGCAGTTCTTC. Translation: CASSIGTNEQFF.

Remarks on this clone: This may arise from a read error, as a much more abundant clone is one base away. The V and J genes are TRBV7-2 and TRBJ2-5, with 7 bases lining up with TRBD1. With V trimmed by 3 bases and J by 4 bases, 2 bases remained unmatched. The germline V gene encodes CDR1 SGHTA and CDR2 FQGNSA. CDR3 length equals 13 residues. The CDR3 nucleotides read TGTGCCAGCAGCTTGGGACAGAGAGAGACCCAGTACTTC. Translated, it gives CASSLGQRETQYF.

The chain couples TRBV18 to TRBJ2-3, with 9 bases that match TRBD1. The CDR3 has 16 residues. Per germline, CDR1 KGHSH and CDR2 LQKENI. V lost 3 bases, J lost 1 base, and 5 bases stayed unmatched. In nucleotides, the CDR3 is TGTGCCAGCTCACCGATAAGGACAGGGGGCACAGATACGCAGTATTTT. Its protein product is CASSPIRTGGTDTQYF.

Comment on this clone: The same CDR3 also results from other DNA sequences found in this sample. The chain carries TRBV3-1 (or the pseudogene TRBV3-2) and TRBJ1-4; 7 nucleotides align to TRBD1. Germline trimming cut 4 bases from V and 5 bases from J; bases unmatched to any gene: 1. Germline CDR1 reads LGHDT; CDR2 reads YNNKEL (reference sequence). The CDR3 is made up of 13 amino acids. Written as DNA, the CDR3 is TGTGCCAGCAGCCGACAGGGCAATGAAAAACTGTTTTTT. This encodes CASSRQGNEKLFF.

This sequence joins TRBV6-2 or TRBV6-3 and TRBJ1-2, with 8 positions matching TRBD1. There are 15 residues in the CDR3. Germline-derived CDR1 and CDR2 are MNHEY and SVGEGT. V trimming: 2 bases; J trimming: 7 bases; junction bases outside the gene matches: 9. The CDR3: CASSYEARGLGGYTF. DNA for the CDR3: TGTGCCAGCAGTTACGAGGCCAGGGGGCTCGGTGGCTACACCTTC.

The chain couples TRBV4-3 to TRBJ2-7, with 9 bases that match TRBD2. Looked up from germline, CDR1 is LGHNA and CDR2 is YSLEER. CDR3 length equals 19 residues. Trimming at V came to 0 bases and at J to 7 bases, leaving 19 bases not matched to a gene. This chain's CDR3 is CASSQDIPHRSGSSREQYF. The CDR3 DNA reads TGCGCCAGCAGCCAAGATATCCCCCACCGTAGCGGGAGTTCGCGGGAGCAGTACTTC.